This T cell receptor beta chain is from a study of blood T cell repertoires in COVID-19. Generated by immunoSEQ multiplex PCR, the TCRdb table keeps only in-frame clones and is missing some. Of about 180,000 clones listed, roughly 87% are singletons. V was shortened by 8 bases and J by 4 bases, with 11 bases between the two germline ends. In germline, CDR1 is MGHRA, CDR2 YSYEKL. CDR3 length: 12 residues. Researchers sorted participants into cohorts using their self-reported clinical history. The rearrangement joins TRBV4-1 to TRBJ1-1; possible D gene TRBD1, 5 bases. This TCR was sampled from a human donor with acute COVID-19. The donor label of this sample is uncertain. Input material: PBMCs or T cells enriched from blood (not recorded which). The DNA of the CDR3 is TGCGCCAGCGGGGGGGAGAGCACTGAAGCTTTCTTT. Protein sequence: CASGGESTEAFF.